This T cell receptor beta chain was identified in a study of CD8 T cells in Susac syndrome. Background on the study: Sequenced Susac syndrome patients included roughly six with active disease and under ten who were in remission.

Sequencing of TCR beta was carried out in blood CD8+ and CD4+ T cells. With regard to this clonotype: Its antigen is not identified.

This CDR3 contains 14 residues. V lost 1 base and J lost 0, with 6 bases in between. Per the germline V gene, CDR1 is SGHTA and CDR2 is FQGNSA. Reverse transcription of about 0.45 to 1 ug RNA was carried out with random hexamers. In TCRdb, the immunoSEQ multiplex PCR reads were re-called with MiXCR into one record per CDR3 protein. The sample records under 200,000 distinct CDR3 sequences, 85% to 95% being singletons. Study conclusions and caveats: An acknowledgment was made by the study that its TCR sequencing and HLA analysis involved relatively few individuals. Clonal expansion was missing from Susac syndrome CD4+ T cell repertoires.

The TCR originated in a human donor with Susac syndrome. Sequencing was carried out using CD4+ T cells from PBMCs. The chain joins TRBV7-2 to TRBJ1-1; no definite D call. CDR3 amino acids: CASSLGTMNTEAFF. The CDR3 coding sequence is TGTGCCAGCAGCTTAGGCACTATGAACACTGAAGCTTTCTTT.